A single T cell receptor beta chain is shown here with its context. Its antigen remains unknown. Pooled together were second doses at about 4 or about 12 weeks. CDR1 is SGHAT, CDR2 FQNNGV, per germline. The V gene lost 8 bases and the J gene lost 4 bases, with 12 bases spanning the gap. CDR3 size: 12 residues. These data are taken from a study of T cell responses to AZD1222 COVID-19 vaccine. General observations from the study: No repertoire was sampled before or during the peak T cell response, only after it. White British donors predominated, females outnumbered males, and clonal diversity was possibly underestimated. Among vaccine-associated CD4 TCRs, coverage spanned spike, with dominance at 160-218 and 743-854.

Clones were read by immunoSEQ multiplex PCR, and TCRdb kept only the in-frame ones, dropping some. The table records about 88,000 clones, 85% to 90% of them present only once. The clonotype was recovered from an adult who received the AZD1222 COVID-19 vaccine. Sequences were derived from peripheral blood, sampled 28 days after the second AZD1222 dose. The chain has TRBV11-2 and TRBJ2-7; D may be TRBD1 (5 bases). CDR3 nucleotide sequence: TGTGCCAGCGGGAATCAGGGATACGAGCAGTACTTC. Its protein product is CASGNQGYEQYF.